These 21 T cell receptor beta chains were all obtained from the same sample, sequenced in a study of multiple sclerosis patients with progressive multifocal leukoencephalopathy. Stated time point: time of PML onset. Libraries were prepared by immunoSEQ multiplex PCR; TCRdb keeps only in-frame clonotypes and omits some of them. The repertoire has approximately 30,000 clones, about 91% of them found once; the top ten carry approximately 5.2%. The specimen comprised PBMCs, sampled from a patient treated with natalizumab. Receptors were obtained from a middle-aged woman with progressive multifocal leukoencephalopathy.

The gene calls are TRBV7-9 and TRBJ2-1, with 7 bases identical to TRBD1. Germline loops: CDR1 SEHNR, CDR2 FQNEAQ (reference sequence). This CDR3 spans 15 amino acids. With 4 bases clipped from V and 4 bases from J, the junction kept 7 bases outside the gene matches. As DNA, the CDR3 is TGTGCCAGCAGCTCACCCGGGACAGTTTACAATGAGCAGTTCTTC. Protein product: CASSSPGTVYNEQFF.

There are a few counts of this clone. The chain is built from TRBV6-4 and TRBJ2-2; D possibly corresponds to TRBD2 (6 bases). The germline CDR1 and CDR2 sequences are MRHNA and SNTAGT. CDR3 length: 15 residues. Trimming left V 2 bases short and J 5 bases short, with 12 bases between. The CDR3 sequence: CASSDGSGGTGELFF. CDR3 bases: TGTGCCAGCAGTGACGGGTCCGGGGGAACCGGGGAGCTGTTTTTT.

The chain has TRBV19 and TRBJ1-5, with TRBD1 as a possible D gene (5 bases). V was trimmed by 6 bases and J by 5 bases, leaving 11 bases between them. There are 13 residues in the CDR3. Germline V CDR1 and CDR2: LNHDA, SQIVND (reference sequence). The CDR3 region is CASSGTSDQPQHF. CDR3 sequence (DNA): TGTGCCAGTAGCGGGACTTCTGATCAGCCCCAGCATTTT.

V is TRBV19 and J is TRBJ2-6, with 7 nucleotides matching TRBD1. Germline V gene sequence: CDR1 LNHDA, CDR2 SQIVND (reference sequence). The CDR3 is 18 amino acids. Trimming removed 5 bases from V and 0 bases from J; junction bases left unmatched: 10. The CDR3 DNA follows: TGTGCCAGTAGTGAGGGGACAGTGGCGAACTCTGGGGCCAACGTCCTGACTTTC. Residues: CASSEGTVANSGANVLTF.

The gene calls are TRBV7-8 and TRBJ1-1; possibly TRBD1 for D (6 bases). This CDR3 comprises 17 residues. Germline V CDR1 and CDR2: SGHVS, FQNEAQ. V dropped 4 bases and J dropped 5 bases, with 23 bases sitting between them. CDR3 protein: CASSSRRGGAPGTEAFF. CDR3 nucleotides: TGTGCCAGCAGCTCCCGACGTGGGGGGGCCCCAGGGACTGAAGCTTTCTTT.

The V gene is TRBV5-8, the J gene TRBJ1-5, with D maybe TRBD1 (5 bases). V lost 0 bases to trimming and J lost 4 bases, with 14 bases between them. This CDR3 region has 16 residues. Per germline, CDR1 SGHTS and CDR2 YDEGEE. CDR3: CASSLATVLLNQPQHF. CDR3 DNA sequence: TGTGCCAGCAGCTTGGCGACAGTCCTCCTTAATCAGCCCCAGCATTTT.

The chain uses TRBV18 and TRBJ1-1; 8 nucleotides line up with TRBD1. Trimming took 3 bases from V and 3 from J; bases not matched to a gene: 12. Germline assignment: CDR1 KGHSH and CDR2 LQKENI. There are 17 residues in the CDR3. In DNA, the CDR3 is TGTGCCAGCTCACCGTTGGCCAGGGGGCGGACCGACACTGAAGCTTTCTTT. Amino acid sequence: CASSPLARGRTDTEAFF.

The chain couples TRBV5-5 to TRBJ2-1; 12 bases are shared with TRBD1. The CDR3 has 16 amino acids. Germline lookup yields CDR1 SGHKS and CDR2 YYEKEE (reference sequence). V lost 4 bases and J lost 7; bases outside the gene matches: 9. CDR3 nucleotide sequence: TGTGCCAGCAGCCTACCGGGACAGGGGGCTTCAAATGAGCAGTTCTTC. Translation: CASSLPGQGASNEQFF.

The chain uses TRBV30 and TRBJ2-7, with D tentatively TRBD1 or TRBD2 (6 bases each). V dropped 8 bases and J dropped 2 bases, with 13 bases sitting between them. The CDR3 covers 12 residues. CDR1 is GTSNPN, CDR2 SVGIG, per germline (reference sequence). The CDR3, as DNA: TGTGCCGGGGGCGGGACAACCTACGAGCAGTACTTC. Translating it yields CAGGGTTYEQYF.

The rearrangement joins TRBV5-1 to TRBJ2-1; D is uncertain. Trimming took off 7 bases at V and 3 bases at J, with 14 bases between the two ends. Germline V gene lookup returns CDR1 SGHRS and CDR2 YFSETQ. The CDR3 loop spans 14 amino acids. This CDR3 is CASAPGNYYNEQFF. CDR3 DNA sequence: TGCGCCAGCGCCCCAGGAAACTACTACAATGAGCAGTTCTTC.

The CDR3 nucleotides read TGCGCCAGCAGCCCTTCGACAGGGAGCTCTGGAAACACCATATATTTT. This translates into CASSPSTGSSGNTIYF. V gene TRBV5-1 combines with J gene TRBJ1-3; 7 bases are a match to TRBD1. This CDR3 region has 16 residues. V dropped 4 bases and J dropped 0; count of bases not matched to a gene: 7. Per germline, CDR1 SGHRS and CDR2 YFSETQ.

The chain employs TRBV7-8 and TRBJ2-3; a weak D match, TRBD2 (5 bases). The CDR3 totals 18 residues. V was shortened by 0 bases and J by 1 base, with 17 bases between the two germline ends. From germline, CDR1 is SGHVS and CDR2 FQNEAQ. The CDR3 bases are TGTGCCAGCAGCTTAGCGCGAATTTCGGGGTCTGGCACAGATACGCAGTATTTT. Its translation: CASSLARISGSGTDTQYF.

The rearrangement uses TRBV4-3 and TRBJ1-2; D is perhaps TRBD1 (6 bases). V shed 0 bases and J shed 7 bases, with 15 bases lying between them. CDR1 and CDR2 from the germline V gene are LGHNA and YSLEER. This CDR3 contains 15 residues. The CDR3 nucleotides are TGCGCCAGCAGCCAAGATCGCAGGACAGTGGGTGGCTACACCTTC. Residues: CASSQDRRTVGGYTF.

V usage is TRBV6-1 and J usage is TRBJ1-5; D is unclear. CDR1 and CDR2 from the germline V gene are MNHNS and SASEGT. Trimming pared 4 bases from V and 0 bases from J, leaving 19 bases between. The CDR3 consists of 18 residues. The chain's CDR3 is CASSALRGSPYSNQPQHF. DNA of the CDR3: TGTGCCAGCAGTGCCTTACGCGGGAGCCCCTATAGCAATCAGCCCCAGCATTTT.

CDR3 sequence reads: CASSGAGGYTF. The CDR3 DNA reads TGTGCCAGCAGTGGCGCTGGGGGCTACACCTTC. The rearrangement uses TRBV27 and TRBJ1-2, with D unresolved. Germline-derived CDR1 and CDR2 are MNHEY and SMNVEV (reference sequence). The V gene lost 5 bases and the J gene lost 8 bases, with 9 bases spanning the gap. This CDR3 contains 11 residues.

V gene TRBV6-6 combines with J gene TRBJ1-6; TRBD1 might be the D (6 bases). Per germline, CDR1 MNHNY and CDR2 SVGAGI (reference sequence). The V and J ends lost 0 bases and 3 bases respectively, with 6 bases between them. The CDR3 spans 15 residues. CDR3 region: CASSYSGGYNSPLHF. The CDR3 DNA is TGTGCCAGCAGTTACTCAGGGGGCTATAATTCACCCCTCCACTTT.

The CDR3 spells CASSEALGGSGSSYNEQFF. The CDR3 nucleotides are TGTGCCAGCAGTGAAGCACTCGGAGGTAGCGGCAGCTCCTACAATGAGCAGTTCTTC. This sequence joins TRBV2 and TRBJ2-1, with TRBD2 as a possible D gene (6 bases). Looked up from germline, CDR1 is SNHLY and CDR2 is FYNNEI. This CDR3 has 19 amino acids. Trimming pared 0 bases from V and 0 bases from J, leaving 18 bases between.

This chain connects TRBV9 to TRBJ1-3, with 10 nucleotides matching TRBD1. The CDR3 has 19 residues. V trimming: 0 bases; J trimming: 5 bases; junction bases outside the gene matches: 14. Germline V CDR1 and CDR2: SGDLS, YYNGEE. CDR3 nucleotide sequence: TGTGCCAGCAGCGTAGGAACCGGGACAGGGGAGTCCATTAGAAACACCATATATTTT. It encodes CASSVGTGTGESIRNTIYF.

V usage is TRBV19 and J usage is TRBJ1-5, with D possibly being TRBD1 (6 bases). The germline V gene encodes CDR1 LNHDA and CDR2 SQIVND (reference sequence). Trimming removed 8 bases from V and 7 bases from J, with 12 bases in between. The CDR3 is 12 residues long. The CDR3 nucleotides read TGTGCCAGTGATCCAGGGGAGCAGCCCCAGCATTTT. As protein: CASDPGEQPQHF.

V usage is TRBV4-2 and J usage is TRBJ2-5; 8 bases are a match to TRBD1. This CDR3 contains 17 residues. Germline-derived CDR1 and CDR2 are LGHNA and YNFKEQ. After removal of 0 bases from V and 1 base from J, the junction contained 7 bases not matched to a gene. CDR3 DNA sequence: TGTGCCAGCAGCCAAGAAGGTTTTGGGACAGGCCAAGAGACCCAGTACTTC. Protein product: CASSQEGFGTGQETQYF.

The chain carries TRBV29-1 and TRBJ1-1; 10 bases fit TRBD1. The germline V gene encodes CDR1 SQVTM and CDR2 ANQGSEA. V dropped 6 bases and J dropped 0; count of bases not matched to a gene: 16. CDR3 length: 18 residues. The CDR3 is CSVTPGQGHLGVNTEAFF. The CDR3 DNA sequence: TGCAGCGTGACCCCGGGACAGGGGCATTTAGGGGTGAACACTGAAGCTTTCTTT. The full variable domain, its missing parts supplied by reference TRBV29-1 and TRBJ1-1, is SAVISQKPSRDICQRGTSLTIQCQVDSQVTMMFWYRQQPGQSLTLIATANQGSEATYESGFVIDKFPISRPNLTFSTLTVSNMSPEDSSIYLCSVTPGQGHLGVNTEAFFGQGTRLTVV.